These 32 T cell receptor beta chains share one sample of origin, sequenced in a study of blood T cells in healthy people across ages. A second PCR, run for about 7 to 12 cycles, used a sample-barcoded 5' primer plus a J-beta primer mix. TCRdb re-called the 5' RACE reads with MiXCR, one entry per CDR3 protein. The sample yields some 1 million distinct CDR3 sequences, over 35% seen once. Sequenced sample: blood. The source is a woman aged 55-69 years in good health.

The J gene is TRBJ2-7, the V gene TRBV5-1; 10 bases align to TRBD1. The CDR3 has 16 amino acids. Germline CDR1 and CDR2: SGHRS and YFSETQ. V was pared by 0 bases and J by 4 bases, with 7 bases of the junction left unmatched. CDR3 amino acids: CASSLGTQGQGYEQYF. The CDR3, as DNA: TGCGCCAGCAGCTTGGGCACCCAGGGACAGGGGTACGAGCAGTACTTC.

This clonotype showed up just a few times. The chain couples TRBV6-5 to TRBJ1-6; TRBD1 might be the D (6 bases). Per germline, CDR1 MNHEY and CDR2 SVGAGI. CDR3 length equals 16 residues. V was pared by 8 bases and J by 7 bases, with 21 bases between. The CDR3 loop reads CASGVGGPAMNSPLHF. The CDR3 nucleotides read TGTGCCAGCGGGGTTGGGGGGCCCGCGATGAATTCACCCCTCCACTTT.

The chain carries TRBV30 and TRBJ2-1; the match to TRBD1 covers 8 bases. Looked up from germline, CDR1 is GTSNPN and CDR2 is SVGIG (reference sequence). The trim removed 1 base at V and 9 bases at J, leaving 11 bases unmatched. This CDR3 is 15 amino acids long. The CDR3: CAWSGGTGVRSEQFF. The CDR3 bases are TGTGCCTGGAGTGGGGGGACAGGTGTCAGGAGTGAGCAGTTCTTC.

The rearrangement links TRBV20-1 to TRBJ2-5, with D perhaps TRBD2 (6 bases). CDR1 is DFQATT and CDR2 is SNEGSKA in the germline V gene (reference sequence). Trimming took 5 bases from V and 11 from J, leaving 12 bases between them. This CDR3 is built from 10 residues. The CDR3 loop is CSAHSGEQYF. The DNA of the CDR3 is TGCAGTGCTCACTCGGGGGAGCAGTACTTC.

The chain has TRBV29-1 and TRBJ2-1; no reliable D call. This CDR3 region has 13 residues. The V end lost 6 bases, the J end lost 9 bases, and 18 bases lay between the germline ends. The germline V gene has CDR1 SQVTM and CDR2 ANQGSEA. CDR3 loop: CSVHLGSLGEQFF. The CDR3 DNA sequence: TGCAGCGTCCACCTGGGCAGTCTGGGTGAGCAGTTCTTC.

The chain employs TRBV7-9 and TRBJ2-5; perhaps TRBD2 as D (6 bases). Deletions cut 3 bases from V and 2 bases from J, with 13 bases between. Germline CDR1 reads SEHNR; CDR2 reads FQNEAQ (reference sequence). This CDR3 has 15 amino acids. The CDR3, as DNA: TGTGCCAGCAGCTTCTCCGGCGGGGCTCAAGAGACCCAGTACTTC. Its protein product is CASSFSGGAQETQYF. Combining the CDR3 with reference TRBV7-9 and TRBJ2-5 gives the whole variable domain DTGVSQNPRHKITKRGQNVTFRCDPISEHNRLYWYRQTLGQGPEFLTYFQNEAQLEKSRLLSDRFSAERPKGSFSTLEIQRTEQGDSAMYLCASSFSGGAQETQYFGPGTRLLVL.

This chain joins TRBV29-1 and TRBJ2-7; perhaps TRBD2 as D (5 bases). V dropped 3 bases and J dropped 0 bases, with 15 bases sitting between them. Germline-derived CDR1 and CDR2 are SQVTM and ANQGSEA. This CDR3 region has 15 residues. The CDR3 reads CSVESPDGSSYEQYF. CDR3 DNA: TGCAGCGTTGAGAGCCCCGATGGGAGCTCCTACGAGCAGTACTTC.

V gene TRBV5-1 combines with J gene TRBJ2-7; D is possibly TRBD2 (6 bases). The CDR3 totals 14 residues. With 4 bases removed from V and 4 bases from J, the gap between germline ends came to 15 bases. Germline CDR1 is SGHRS and CDR2 is YFSETQ. The CDR3 loop is CASSEAGPVYEQYF. The CDR3, as DNA: TGCGCCAGCAGCGAGGCGGGGCCGGTTTACGAGCAGTACTTC.

This clonotype was observed a few times. The rearrangement joins TRBV7-8 to TRBJ2-5; D gene uncertain. The CDR3 runs to 17 residues. V was clipped by 1 base and J by 2 bases, with 17 bases between them. CDR1 and CDR2 (germline): SGHVS, FQNEAQ. For the CDR3, the DNA is TGTGCCAGCAGCTTAGTGGGGTTAGCTCGACCGCAAGAGACCCAGTACTTC. Amino acids: CASSLVGLARPQETQYF.

V gene TRBV5-1 combines with J gene TRBJ1-2; a weak D match, TRBD1 (6 bases). The CDR3 consists of 15 residues. The germline V gene encodes CDR1 SGHRS and CDR2 YFSETQ. V was trimmed by 3 bases and J by 13 bases, leaving 25 bases between them. In DNA, the CDR3 is TGCGCCAGCAGCTGGGACACCGAGACCAAAGGTTTTGGCACCTTC. Amino acids: CASSWDTETKGFGTF.

This clonotype was detected a few times. Here the CDR3 DNA reads TGTGCCAGCAGTTTACTTGATGGCTACACCTTC. This sequence encodes CASSLLDGYTF. This rearrangement joins TRBV12-3 or TRBV12-4 to TRBJ1-2; D is uncertain. This CDR3 region has 11 residues. Trimming removed 2 bases from V and 6 bases from J, with 4 bases in between.

This rearrangement joins TRBV7-3 to TRBJ1-2; TRBD1 aligns across 9 bases. This CDR3 is built from 15 residues. V shed 5 bases, J shed 7 bases, and the junction held 11 bases outside the gene matches. Germline V gene lookup returns CDR1 SGHTA and CDR2 FQGTGA. DNA of the CDR3: TGTGCCAGCAGCCCAAACGGGGACAGGGTTGGTGGCTACACCTTC. This sequence encodes CASSPNGDRVGGYTF.

This chain links TRBV2 with TRBJ2-1, with TRBD2 matching 8 bases. CDR1 is SNHLY, CDR2 FYNNEI, per germline. This CDR3 has 12 residues. With 11 bases clipped from V and 0 bases from J, the junction kept 0 bases outside the gene matches. In DNA, the CDR3 is TGTGCCCTAGCGGGCTCCTACAATGAGCAGTTCTTC. It yields the protein CALAGSYNEQFF.

The chain carries TRBV5-4 and TRBJ2-1, with D perhaps being TRBD1 or TRBD2 (5 bases each). The J call may not be correct, given that the DNA end is closer to TRBJ2-7. The CDR3 loop spans 16 amino acids. Germline V CDR1 and CDR2: SGHNT, YYREEE (reference sequence). The CDR3 loop is CASSLEGTYSYNEQYF. The CDR3 DNA reads TGTGCCAGCAGCTTGGAAGGGACCTACTCCTACAATGAGCAGTACTTC.

The V gene is TRBV4-1, the J gene TRBJ1-1; the D is unclear. V lost 3 bases and J 4 bases, leaving 12 bases between the germline ends. Per germline, CDR1 MGHRA and CDR2 YSYEKL. The CDR3 totals 14 residues. The CDR3, as DNA: TGCGCCAGCAGCCAGGCCGAAGTGGGCACTGAAGCTTTCTTT. It translates to CASSQAEVGTEAFF.

Remarks on this clonotype: Possible read error: a much larger clone is one base away. This chain joins TRBV6-5 and TRBJ2-7; D gene uncertain. The end of the DNA fits TRBJ2-5 better, so the J call may be wrong. The CDR3 length is 17 residues. Germline V lookup: CDR1 MNHEY, CDR2 SVGAGI. The DNA for the CDR3 is TGTGCCGGCAGTTACTTTCCTGTTCAGGTTCCGGGTGAGACCCAGTACTTC. Protein product: CAGSYFPVQVPGETQYF.

The V and J genes are TRBV7-8 and TRBJ2-2; 14 positions match TRBD2. Germline V lookup: CDR1 SGHVS, CDR2 FQNEAQ. Trimming at V came to 5 bases and at J to 1 base, leaving 6 bases not matched to a gene. The CDR3 sequence is 18 residues long. Here the CDR3 reads CASSARLAGGVNTGELFF. For the CDR3, the DNA is TGTGCCAGCAGCGCCAGACTAGCGGGAGGGGTGAACACCGGGGAGCTGTTTTTT.

This clonotype was observed a handful of times. The genes are TRBV7-9 and TRBJ2-4, with 7 positions matching TRBD1. The CDR3 has 16 residues. Germline CDR1 reads SEHNR; CDR2 reads FQNEAQ (reference sequence). V was clipped by 1 base and J by 0 bases; unmatched bases: 3. The CDR3 reads CASSLEGQLAKNIQYF. For the CDR3, the DNA is TGTGCCAGCAGCTTAGAGGGACAGTTAGCCAAAAACATTCAGTACTTC.

The chain links TRBV3-1 to TRBJ1-1; D gene uncertain. The CDR3 consists of 12 residues. CDR1 and CDR2 (germline): LGHDT, YNNKEL (reference sequence). V was cut by 8 bases and J by 6 bases, with 13 bases left in between. CDR3 protein: CASLRAGSEAFF. The CDR3, as DNA: TGTGCCAGCCTCCGGGCGGGGTCTGAAGCTTTCTTT.

In this sample, this clonotype turned up a few times. The chain is built from TRBV20-1 and TRBJ1-2, with a possible D match to TRBD1 (5 bases). Trimming pared 0 bases from V and 8 bases from J, leaving 13 bases between. Germline-derived CDR1 and CDR2 are DFQATT and SNEGSKA (reference sequence). The CDR3 runs to 13 residues. For the CDR3, the DNA is TGCAGTGCTAGAGATCAGGCTGGGACGGGCTACACCTTC. Encoded protein: CSARDQAGTGYTF.

This chain links TRBV19 with TRBJ2-1; a possible D gene is TRBD1 (6 bases). The germline gives CDR1 LNHDA, CDR2 SQIVND (reference sequence). The V and J ends lost 3 bases and 2 bases respectively, with 11 bases between them. This CDR3 region has 15 residues. CDR3 nucleotide sequence: TGTGCCAGTAGTATTGGGGGCCTGGCCTACAATGAGCAGTTCTTC. Protein sequence: CASSIGGLAYNEQFF.

This clonotype showed up just a few times. J is TRBJ2-3 and V is TRBV6-6, with D possibly being TRBD2 (6 bases). Trimming stripped 6 bases from V and 2 bases from J, with 12 bases between. The CDR3 has 14 residues. CDR1 MNHNY and CDR2 SVGAGI come from the germline V gene (reference sequence). The DNA of the CDR3 is TGTGCCAGCAGGCAGGACTACTACACAGATACGCAGTATTTT. Protein: CASRQDYYTDTQYF.

The gene calls are TRBV20-1 and TRBJ2-4; tentative D call: TRBD2 (6 bases). The CDR3 has 13 amino acids. Germline CDR1 is DFQATT and CDR2 is SNEGSKA (reference sequence). The V end lost 8 bases, the J end lost 8 bases, and 19 bases lay between the germline ends. CDR3 residues: CSTRELLGDIQYF. CDR3 sequence (DNA): TGCAGTACCCGGGAGCTATTGGGGGACATTCAGTACTTC.

The CDR3 loop reads CASSVLTSSPHGQYF. The CDR3, as DNA: TGTGCCAGCAGTGTACTCACGTCATCCCCCCACGGGCAGTACTTC. This chain uses TRBV2 with TRBJ2-4; D unclear. CDR1 SNHLY and CDR2 FYNNEI come from the germline V gene. The CDR3 covers 15 residues. V lost 4 bases and J 13 bases, leaving 23 bases between the germline ends. Using reference TRBV2 and TRBJ2-4 for the parts outside the CDR3, the full variable domain is EPEVTQTPSHQVTQMGQEVILRCVPISNHLYFYWYRQILGQKVEFLVSFYNNEISEKSEIFDDQFSVERPDGSNFTLKIRSTKLEDSAMYFCASSVLTSSPHGQYFGAGTRLSVL.

The chain recombines TRBV20-1 with TRBJ2-5; tentatively, D is TRBD1 or TRBD2 (5 bases each). Germline loops: CDR1 DFQATT, CDR2 SNEGSKA (reference sequence). CDR3 length: 11 amino acids. With 3 bases removed from V and 12 bases from J, the gap between germline ends came to 14 bases. The CDR3 sequence is CSARDTGLKYF. DNA for the CDR3: TGCAGTGCTAGGGACACAGGACTTAAGTACTTC.

This clonotype has more than one count but fewer than ten. This chain joins TRBV5-1 and TRBJ1-1; D is possibly TRBD1 (5 bases). Germline values: CDR1 SGHRS, CDR2 YFSETQ. V was shortened by 5 bases and J by 4 bases, with 15 bases between the two germline ends. The CDR3 is 14 residues long. The CDR3 coding sequence is TGCGCCAGCAGAGACAGCCTCGGGGGCACTGAAGCTTTCTTT. Protein product: CASRDSLGGTEAFF.

The gene calls are TRBV14 and TRBJ2-3, with a tentative D call TRBD1 (6 bases). The germline gives CDR1 SGHDN, CDR2 FVKESK. CDR3 length: 15 residues. The germline V and J ends were trimmed by 4 bases and 2 bases, with 13 bases remaining between them. The DNA of the CDR3 is TGTGCCAGCAGCCCATCAGGACAGATCACAGATACGCAGTATTTT. Translation: CASSPSGQITDTQYF.

This clonotype appeared a single time. The chain recombines TRBV18 with TRBJ2-5; possible D gene TRBD1, 5 bases. Per the germline V gene, CDR1 is KGHSH and CDR2 is LQKENI. The CDR3 runs to 14 residues. V lost 3 bases and J lost 5, with 13 bases in between. CDR3 sequence reads: CASSPTASRETQYF. The CDR3, as DNA: TGTGCCAGCTCACCGACAGCCTCCCGGGAGACCCAGTACTTC.

The chain has TRBV6-5 and TRBJ2-1; 10 bases are shared with TRBD2. Germline V CDR1 and CDR2: MNHEY, SVGAGI. This CDR3 spans 14 amino acids. Trimming cost V 1 base and J 12 bases; bases outside gene matches: 6. The CDR3 nucleotides read TGTGCCAGCAGTTACTTGTCTAGCGGGAGAGGGCAGTTCTTC. It is translated as CASSYLSSGRGQFF.

On this clonotype itself: The junction departs from the called germline gene at one end, perhaps through a read error. The chain recombines TRBV11-1 with TRBJ2-5, with TRBD2 matching 8 bases. The DNA end is more similar to TRBJ2-7, so the J call may be wrong. Germline assignment: CDR1 SGHAT and CDR2 FQDESV (reference sequence). The CDR3 length is 16 residues. CDR3 DNA sequence: TGTGCCGGCAGCCCTAGGGCGGGAGGAGGGGCCTACGAGCAGTACTTC. This encodes CAGSPRAGGGAYEQYF.

V gene TRBV12-3 or TRBV12-4 combines with J gene TRBJ2-5; 11 bases are shared with TRBD2. CDR3 length equals 15 residues. V shed 6 bases, J shed 0 bases, and the junction held 3 bases outside the gene matches. The CDR3 is CASSRLAGYQETQYF. The CDR3 region has the DNA TGTGCCAGCAGCCGACTAGCGGGGTACCAAGAGACCCAGTACTTC.

The chain couples TRBV20-1 to TRBJ2-1, with D maybe TRBD2 (6 bases). CDR1 is DFQATT, CDR2 SNEGSKA, per germline (reference sequence). The CDR3 totals 12 residues. DNA of the CDR3: TGCACTGTAGCGGAGAGCTACAATGAGCAGTTCTTC. Translated: CTVAESYNEQFF.